This TCR beta chain was identified in a study of vaccination and CD4 T cells after COVID-19. Looking at the study overall: Cellular stimulation was performed using overlapping spike peptides derived from SARS-CoV-2, HCoV-NL63, HCoV-OC43 and HCoV-229E. Points from the study as a whole: Median numbers of SARS-CoV-2-reactive clonotypes increased from roughly 19 to 38 (not a significant change).

Treatment: approximately nine-day PBMC culture with coronavirus spike peptide pools or control peptides (ViraFEST assay). Germline V gene lookup returns CDR1 SNHLY and CDR2 FYNNEI. This CDR3 spans 13 amino acids. The V end was cut by 2 bases, the J end by 3 bases, with 7 bases between. In regard to this clonotype: Its cognate antigen is unknown.

Sequenced with the Oncomine TCR Beta short-read assay was DNA taken from cultured CD4+ T cells. TCRdb passed the PCR reads through MiXCR, listing each CDR3 protein once. The sample shows 10,000 to 15,000 distinct CDR3 sequences, less than 65% of them seen only once. The specimen was CD4+ T cells from blood, cultured in vitro. The chain links TRBV2 to TRBJ1-2; D ambiguous. The sequence was collected from a human donor who had recovered from COVID-19. The CDR3 here is CASSENTDYGYTF. CDR3 DNA: TGTGCCAGCAGTGAAAACACGGACTATGGCTACACCTTC.